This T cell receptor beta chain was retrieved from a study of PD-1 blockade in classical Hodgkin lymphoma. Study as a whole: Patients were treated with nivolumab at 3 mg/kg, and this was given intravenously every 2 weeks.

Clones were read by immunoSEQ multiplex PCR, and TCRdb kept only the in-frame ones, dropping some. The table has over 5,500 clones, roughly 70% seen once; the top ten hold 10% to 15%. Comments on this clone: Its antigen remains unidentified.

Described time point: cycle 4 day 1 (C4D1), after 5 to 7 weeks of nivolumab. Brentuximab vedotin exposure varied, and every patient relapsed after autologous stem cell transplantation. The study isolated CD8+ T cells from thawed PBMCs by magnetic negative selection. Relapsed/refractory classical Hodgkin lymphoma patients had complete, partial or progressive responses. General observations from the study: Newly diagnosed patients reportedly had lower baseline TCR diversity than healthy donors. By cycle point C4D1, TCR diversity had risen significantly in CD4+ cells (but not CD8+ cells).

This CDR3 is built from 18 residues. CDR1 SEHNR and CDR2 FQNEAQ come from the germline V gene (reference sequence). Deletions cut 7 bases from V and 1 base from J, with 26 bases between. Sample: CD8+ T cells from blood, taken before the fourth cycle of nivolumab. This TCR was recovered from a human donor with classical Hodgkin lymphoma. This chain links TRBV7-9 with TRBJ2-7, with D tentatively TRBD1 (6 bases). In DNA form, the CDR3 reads TGTGCCAGCACCCGCTATGGAGCGGCAGGGGAAGAGTCCTACGAGCAGTACTTC. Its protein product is CASTRYGAAGEESYEQYF.